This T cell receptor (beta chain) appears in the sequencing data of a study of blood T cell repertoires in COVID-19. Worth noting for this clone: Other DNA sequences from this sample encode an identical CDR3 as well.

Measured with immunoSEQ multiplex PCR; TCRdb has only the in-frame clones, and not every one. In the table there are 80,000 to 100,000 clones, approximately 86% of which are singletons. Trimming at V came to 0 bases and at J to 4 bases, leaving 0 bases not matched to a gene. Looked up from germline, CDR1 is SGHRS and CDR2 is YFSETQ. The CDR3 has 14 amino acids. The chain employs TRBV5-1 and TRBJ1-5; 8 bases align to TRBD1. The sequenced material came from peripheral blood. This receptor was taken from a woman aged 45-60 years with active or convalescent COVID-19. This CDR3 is CASSLGDRNQPQHF. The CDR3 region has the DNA TGCGCCAGCAGCTTGGGGGACAGGAATCAGCCCCAGCATTTT.